The rows below give T cell receptor beta chains drawn from one sample of a study of technical replicates of blood from a handful of donors. Clones were read by immunoSEQ multiplex PCR, and TCRdb kept only the in-frame ones, dropping some. The repertoire has 15,000 or so clones, just under 90% of them found once; the top ten carry 9% to 15%. Sequencing input: PBMCs. These receptors all stem from a human donor in good health. The CDR3 runs from the conserved cysteine through the conserved F or W. A D gene is named only where the DNA matches it firmly. Clone size is not always given. Where it is, it says once, few, many or a class for expanded clones.

D gene: TRBD2; V gene: TRBV27; clone size: -; J gene: TRBJ2-3; CDR3 protein: CASSERTSGSLTQYF; CDR3 DNA: TGTGCCAGCAGTGAAAGGACTAGCGGGTCTTTGACGCAGTATTTT
D gene: TRBD1; V gene: TRBV5-5; clone size: -; J gene: TRBJ2-5; CDR3 protein: CASSPGQGTGTQYF; CDR3 DNA: TGTGCCAGCAGCCCCGGACAGGGTACCGGGACCCAGTACTTC
D gene: TRBD2; V gene: TRBV11-3; clone size: -; J gene: TRBJ2-3; CDR3 protein: CASSLAGGADTQYF; CDR3 DNA: TGTGCCAGCAGCTTAGCGGGAGGGGCAGATACGCAGTATTTT
D gene: -; V gene: TRBV18; clone size: -; J gene: TRBJ1-4; CDR3 protein: CASSPPPGGTNEKLFF; CDR3 DNA: TGTGCCAGCTCACCACCGCCCGGGGGGACTAATGAAAAACTGTTTTTT
D gene: TRBD2; V gene: TRBV18; clone size: -; J gene: TRBJ2-1; CDR3 protein: CASSPSPGLAENNEQFF; CDR3 DNA: TGTGCCAGCTCACCATCTCCGGGACTAGCGGAGAACAATGAGCAGTTCTTC
D gene: -; V gene: TRBV4-1; clone size: -; J gene: TRBJ2-1; CDR3 protein: CASSPSPTSSSYNEQFF; CDR3 DNA: TGCGCCAGCAGCCCTTCCCCTACGTCGAGCTCCTACAATGAGCAGTTCTTC
D gene: -; V gene: TRBV19; clone size: once; J gene: TRBJ2-6; CDR3 protein: CASSMEGSTGANVLTF; CDR3 DNA: TGTGCCAGTAGTATGGAGGGTTCTACTGGGGCCAACGTCCTGACTTTC
D gene: -; V gene: TRBV6-6; clone size: -; J gene: TRBJ2-7; CDR3 protein: CASSYAREGDEQYF; CDR3 DNA: TGTGCCAGCAGTTACGCCAGGGAAGGAGACGAGCAGTACTTC
D gene: -; V gene: TRBV10-2; clone size: -; J gene: TRBJ2-1; CDR3 protein: CASRLQANEQFF; CDR3 DNA: TGCGCCAGCAGACTACAGGCTAATGAGCAGTTCTTC
D gene: -; V gene: TRBV28; clone size: -; J gene: TRBJ1-1; CDR3 protein: CAIQKQGGTEAFF; CDR3 DNA: TGTGCCATCCAGAAGCAAGGGGGAACTGAAGCTTTCTTT
D gene: -; V gene: TRBV5-6; clone size: once; J gene: TRBJ2-7; CDR3 protein: CASSSLRGTYEQYF; CDR3 DNA: TGTGCCAGCAGCTCCCTAAGGGGAACCTACGAGCAGTACTTC
D gene: -; V gene: TRBV5-1; clone size: -; J gene: TRBJ2-6; CDR3 protein: CASSRRGQKNSGANVLTF; CDR3 DNA: TGCGCCAGCAGCCGGCGCGGACAGAAAAACTCTGGGGCCAACGTCCTGACTTTC
D gene: TRBD2; V gene: TRBV27; clone size: -; J gene: TRBJ2-1; CDR3 protein: CASSYVAGDSRGQFF; CDR3 DNA: TGTGCCAGCAGTTACGTAGCGGGAGACTCGAGGGGGCAGTTCTTC
D gene: -; V gene: TRBV11-2; clone size: -; J gene: TRBJ2-7; CDR3 protein: CASSPNYEQYF; CDR3 DNA: TGTGCCAGCAGCCCCAACTACGAGCAGTACTTC
D gene: -; V gene: TRBV18; clone size: -; J gene: TRBJ2-7; CDR3 protein: CASSPGGGDEQYF; CDR3 DNA: TGTGCCAGCTCACCAGGGGGAGGAGACGAGCAGTACTTC
D gene: TRBD2; V gene: TRBV6-5; clone size: -; J gene: TRBJ2-7; CDR3 protein: CASTRTSGSVGQYF; CDR3 DNA: TGTGCCAGCACCCGGACTAGCGGGAGCGTGGGGCAGTACTTC
D gene: TRBD1; V gene: TRBV19; clone size: -; J gene: TRBJ1-1; CDR3 protein: CASSIDRQGATEAFF; CDR3 DNA: TGTGCCAGTAGTATAGATCGACAGGGGGCCACTGAAGCTTTCTTT
D gene: TRBD1; V gene: TRBV30; clone size: -; J gene: TRBJ1-2; CDR3 protein: CAWSKPGQGHYGYTF; CDR3 DNA: TGTGCCTGGAGCAAACCGGGACAGGGGCACTATGGCTACACCTTC
D gene: -; V gene: TRBV6-4; clone size: -; J gene: TRBJ2-3; CDR3 protein: CASSVRGQGLDTQYF; CDR3 DNA: TGTGCCAGCAGTGTACGCGGGCAGGGGTTAGATACGCAGTATTTT
D gene: -; V gene: TRBV30; clone size: once; J gene: TRBJ1-2; CDR3 protein: CAWSSVGIGYTF; CDR3 DNA: TGTGCCTGGAGCAGCGTAGGCATTGGCTACACCTTC
D gene: -; V gene: TRBV5-1; clone size: -; J gene: TRBJ1-4; CDR3 protein: CASSPGTGQSVNEKLFF; CDR3 DNA: TGCGCCAGCAGCCCCGGCACAGGACAGTCTGTAAATGAAAAACTGTTTTTT
D gene: TRBD2; V gene: TRBV5-1; clone size: once; J gene: TRBJ2-1; CDR3 protein: CASGTGTGGFNEQFF; CDR3 DNA: TGCGCCAGCGGGACCGGGACGGGAGGTTTCAATGAGCAGTTCTTC
D gene: TRBD2; V gene: TRBV7-9; clone size: -; J gene: TRBJ2-2; CDR3 protein: CASSPTSGDTGELFF; CDR3 DNA: TGTGCCAGCAGCCCTACTAGCGGAGATACCGGGGAGCTGTTTTTT
D gene: -; V gene: TRBV7-2; clone size: few; J gene: TRBJ1-1; CDR3 protein: CASSFRGSPEAFF; CDR3 DNA: TGTGCCAGCAGCTTCCGGGGTTCCCCTGAAGCTTTCTTT
D gene: TRBD1; V gene: TRBV4-2; clone size: -; J gene: TRBJ2-7; CDR3 protein: CASSQGGQGSYEQYF; CDR3 DNA: TGTGCCAGCAGCCAAGGTGGACAGGGTTCCTACGAGCAGTACTTC
D gene: TRBD2; V gene: TRBV5-6; clone size: -; J gene: TRBJ2-3; CDR3 protein: CASSQTSGSTDTQYF; CDR3 DNA: TGTGCCAGCAGCCAGACTAGCGGGAGTACAGATACGCAGTATTTT
D gene: TRBD2; V gene: TRBV11-2; clone size: -; J gene: TRBJ2-1; CDR3 protein: CASSSRGRALNEQFF; CDR3 DNA: TGTGCCAGCAGCTCACGCGGGAGGGCCCTGAATGAGCAGTTCTTC
D gene: -; V gene: TRBV30; clone size: few; J gene: TRBJ1-5; CDR3 protein: CAWSAGQPYQPQHF; CDR3 DNA: TGTGCCTGGAGTGCCGGACAGCCCTATCAGCCCCAGCATTTT
D gene: TRBD1; V gene: TRBV7-8; clone size: -; J gene: TRBJ2-7; CDR3 protein: CASSLADRAASSYEQYF; CDR3 DNA: TGTGCCAGCAGCTTAGCGGACAGGGCCGCTTCCTCCTACGAGCAGTACTTC
D gene: TRBD1; V gene: TRBV5-1; clone size: few; J gene: TRBJ1-2; CDR3 protein: CASSVTGPLYGYTF; CDR3 DNA: TGCGCCAGCAGCGTGACAGGGCCCCTCTATGGCTACACCTTC
D gene: TRBD1; V gene: TRBV6-5; clone size: -; J gene: TRBJ2-3; CDR3 protein: CASTSTGSTDTQYF; CDR3 DNA: TGTGCCAGCACCTCGACAGGGAGCACAGATACGCAGTATTTT
D gene: -; V gene: TRBV7-9; clone size: once; J gene: TRBJ2-7; CDR3 protein: CASSLDRNEQYF; CDR3 DNA: TGTGCCAGCAGCTTAGACAGGAACGAGCAGTACTTC
D gene: -; V gene: TRBV28; clone size: -; J gene: TRBJ2-7; CDR3 protein: CASSIRQVNYEQYF; CDR3 DNA: TGTGCCAGCAGTATAAGACAGGTGAACTACGAGCAGTACTTC
D gene: -; V gene: TRBV6-5; clone size: -; J gene: TRBJ2-1; CDR3 protein: CASSYRQGGNNEQFF; CDR3 DNA: TGTGCCAGCAGTTACCGACAAGGAGGTAACAATGAGCAGTTCTTC
D gene: TRBD2; V gene: TRBV10-3; clone size: once; J gene: TRBJ2-7; CDR3 protein: CAISESLAGVTSYEQYF; CDR3 DNA: TGTGCCATCAGTGAGTCGCTAGCGGGAGTAACCTCCTACGAGCAGTACTTC
D gene: -; V gene: TRBV30; clone size: -; J gene: TRBJ2-5; CDR3 protein: CAWSVWGREETQYF; CDR3 DNA: TGTGCCTGGAGTGTCTGGGGGCGAGAAGAGACCCAGTACTTC
D gene: TRBD1; V gene: TRBV2; clone size: -; J gene: TRBJ2-7; CDR3 protein: CASREPGQGSFEQYF; CDR3 DNA: TGTGCCAGCAGGGAACCGGGACAGGGGTCCTTCGAGCAGTACTTC
D gene: TRBD1; V gene: TRBV5-6; clone size: -; J gene: TRBJ2-7; CDR3 protein: CASSLRPLGQGDSYEQYF; CDR3 DNA: TGTGCCAGCAGCTTAAGGCCCCTGGGACAGGGGGACTCCTACGAGCAGTACTTC
D gene: TRBD1; V gene: TRBV28; clone size: -; J gene: TRBJ1-2; CDR3 protein: CASSVDRDYGYTF; CDR3 DNA: TGTGCCAGCAGTGTGGACAGGGACTATGGCTACACCTTC
D gene: -; V gene: TRBV7-9; clone size: -; J gene: TRBJ1-2; CDR3 protein: CASPSKGAGYTF; CDR3 DNA: TGTGCCAGCCCTTCCAAAGGGGCGGGCTACACCTTC
D gene: -; V gene: TRBV5-5; clone size: few; J gene: TRBJ1-1; CDR3 protein: CASSLILGGSTEAFF; CDR3 DNA: TGTGCCAGCAGCTTGATATTGGGGGGATCTACTGAAGCTTTCTTT
D gene: -; V gene: TRBV6-1; clone size: once; J gene: TRBJ2-6; CDR3 protein: CASSEAQAGANVLTF; CDR3 DNA: TGTGCCAGCAGTGAAGCGCAGGCGGGGGCCAACGTCCTGACTTTC
D gene: TRBD1; V gene: TRBV4-2; clone size: -; J gene: TRBJ1-1; CDR3 protein: CASSPGTGGRNTEAFF; CDR3 DNA: TGTGCCAGCAGCCCGGGGACAGGGGGCCGGAACACTGAAGCTTTCTTT
D gene: -; V gene: TRBV10-3; clone size: once; J gene: TRBJ1-1; CDR3 protein: CAISESTAGAGREAFF; CDR3 DNA: TGTGCCATCAGTGAGTCGACGGCTGGAGCCGGCCGTGAAGCTTTCTTT
D gene: -; V gene: TRBV14; clone size: -; J gene: TRBJ2-5; CDR3 protein: CASSQAGSQETQYF; CDR3 DNA: TGTGCCAGCAGCCAGGCGGGGAGCCAAGAGACCCAGTACTTC
D gene: -; V gene: TRBV28; clone size: -; J gene: TRBJ2-7; CDR3 protein: CASTHLGVYEQYF; CDR3 DNA: TGTGCCAGCACCCACCTCGGGGTCTACGAGCAGTACTTC
D gene: -; V gene: TRBV7-9; clone size: -; J gene: TRBJ2-7; CDR3 protein: CASSLGAGLSYEQYF; CDR3 DNA: TGTGCCAGCAGCTTAGGTGCAGGTTTATCCTACGAGCAGTACTTC
D gene: TRBD2; V gene: TRBV5-1; clone size: -; J gene: TRBJ2-1; CDR3 protein: CASSYGEGSYNEQFF; CDR3 DNA: TGCGCCAGCAGCTACGGGGAGGGGTCCTACAATGAGCAGTTCTTC
D gene: -; V gene: TRBV5-1; clone size: -; J gene: TRBJ1-4; CDR3 protein: CASSYSPPDSNEKLFF; CDR3 DNA: TGCGCCAGCAGCTATTCCCCCCCAGACAGCAATGAAAAACTGTTTTTT
D gene: -; V gene: TRBV20-1; clone size: -; J gene: TRBJ1-1; CDR3 protein: CKEPDKKAFF; CDR3 DNA: TGCAAGGAGCCCGATAAAAAAGCTTTCTTT
D gene: TRBD2; V gene: TRBV18; clone size: few; J gene: TRBJ2-1; CDR3 protein: CASSPPSGNYNEQFF; CDR3 DNA: TGTGCCAGCTCACCACCTAGCGGGAACTACAATGAGCAGTTCTTC
D gene: -; V gene: TRBV6-1; clone size: -; J gene: TRBJ2-1; CDR3 protein: CASTRSYNEQFF; CDR3 DNA: TGTGCCAGCACTCGGTCCTACAATGAGCAGTTCTTC
D gene: -; V gene: TRBV11-2; clone size: -; J gene: TRBJ1-1; CDR3 protein: CASSLRGGTEAFF; CDR3 DNA: TGTGCCAGCAGCTTGCGTGGAGGGACTGAAGCTTTCTTT
D gene: -; V gene: TRBV11-2; clone size: -; J gene: TRBJ1-1; CDR3 protein: CASSLDSGGTEAFF; CDR3 DNA: TGTGCCAGCAGCTTAGATTCGGGGGGGACTGAAGCTTTCTTT
D gene: -; V gene: TRBV27; clone size: once; J gene: TRBJ2-1; CDR3 protein: CASSLRGSYNEQFF; CDR3 DNA: TGTGCCAGCAGTTTACGCGGCTCGTACAATGAGCAGTTCTTC
D gene: TRBD2; V gene: TRBV6-5; clone size: -; J gene: TRBJ2-7; CDR3 protein: CASSRVAGGPNEQYF; CDR3 DNA: TGTGCCAGCAGCAGGGTTGCGGGAGGGCCCAACGAGCAGTACTTC
D gene: -; V gene: TRBV29-1; clone size: -; J gene: TRBJ2-2; CDR3 protein: CSVELASDNTGELFF; CDR3 DNA: TGCAGCGTTGAGTTGGCTAGCGATAACACCGGGGAGCTGTTTTTT
D gene: -; V gene: TRBV21-1; clone size: -; J gene: TRBJ2-7; CDR3 protein: CASSNRSGEQYF; CDR3 DNA: TGTGCCAGCAGCAATCGGTCTGGCGAGCAGTACTTC